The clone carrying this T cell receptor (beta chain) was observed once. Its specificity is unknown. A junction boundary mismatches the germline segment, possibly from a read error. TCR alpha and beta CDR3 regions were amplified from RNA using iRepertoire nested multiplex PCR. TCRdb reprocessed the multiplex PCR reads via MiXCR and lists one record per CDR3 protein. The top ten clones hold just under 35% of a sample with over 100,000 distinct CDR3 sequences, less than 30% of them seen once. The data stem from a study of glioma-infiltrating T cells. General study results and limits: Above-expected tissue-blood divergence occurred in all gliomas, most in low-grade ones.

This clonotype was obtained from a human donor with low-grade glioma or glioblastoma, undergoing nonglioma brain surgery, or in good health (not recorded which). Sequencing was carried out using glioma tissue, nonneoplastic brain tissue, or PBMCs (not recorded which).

CDR3 coding DNA: TGCAGCGCTGGGGACAGGGGGCTAGCAGATATGCAGTATTTT. Residues: CSAGDRGLADMQYF. The V gene is TRBV20-1, the J gene TRBJ2-3, with 12 bases aligning to TRBD1. There are 14 residues in the CDR3. From germline, CDR1 is DFQATT and CDR2 SNEGSKA (reference sequence).